This TCR beta chain was observed in a study of OX40 agonist ivuxolimab in advanced cancers. The wider study: Of mixed ages from about 23 to 90 and averaging roughly 60 years, the group was almost 85% male. Whole-study findings and limits: The antigen specificity of the peripheral T cells (those that were expanded) was not determined. On average, CD8+ T cells showed a greater number of expanded clones than CD4+. Dosing at 0.1 to 3.0 mg/kg was accompanied by clonal expansion of CD4+ and CD8+ blood T cells by week 6.

Comment on this clone: Its antigen is unknown.

The method was immunoSEQ multiplex PCR; TCRdb's version includes in-frame clones alone and lacks a portion of them. This repertoire shows tens of thousands of clones, 90% to 95% found once; its top ten account for roughly 9.8%. CDR3 length: 15 residues. Trimming cost V 2 bases and J 5 bases; bases outside gene matches: 7. Germline V gives CDR1 MNHEY, CDR2 SVGAGI. Sequencing was performed on CD4+ or CD8+ T cells sorted from blood, taken in a trial of the OX40 agonist ivuxolimab. This TCR came from an adult with an advanced solid tumor such as melanoma, head and neck, liver or kidney cancer. The chain carries TRBV6-5 and TRBJ2-7; TRBD1 matches 9 bases. CDR3 bases: TGTGCCAGCAGTTACGACCGGGACAGGGAGGACGAGCAGTACTTC. It is translated as CASSYDRDREDEQYF.